These 28 T cell receptor beta chains originate from one sample sequenced in a study of identical twins. TCRdb called the 5' RACE reads again in MiXCR, with one record for every CDR3 protein. This sample has 1,800,000 or so distinct CDR3 sequences, with under 35% found just once. The sample comprised cord blood. These receptors originate from a newborn girl in good health.

J is TRBJ1-1 and V is TRBV6-5; 11 bases line up with TRBD1. Germline V gene sequence: CDR1 MNHEY, CDR2 SVGAGI. V dropped 6 bases and J dropped 0; count of bases not matched to a gene: 0. CDR3 size: 14 residues. The CDR3 DNA is TGTGCCAGCAGGGACAGGGGGCTGAACACTGAAGCTTTCTTT. Protein: CASRDRGLNTEAFF.

As for this clonotype: This may be a read error: a much more frequent sequence differs by one nucleotide. The chain recombines TRBV29-1 with TRBJ2-3; D call uncertain. The germline V and J ends were trimmed by 3 bases and 10 bases, with 14 bases remaining between them. This CDR3 comprises 12 residues. CDR1 and CDR2 (germline): SQVTM, ANQGSEA. CDR3 coding DNA: TGCAGCGTTGAGTCTGTCCAGAATCCGCAGTATTTT. The encoded protein is CSVESVQNPQYF.

V usage is TRBV4-1 and J usage is TRBJ2-2; D unresolved. The CDR3 has 14 residues. V dropped 0 bases and J dropped 6 bases, with 8 bases sitting between them. The germline CDR1 and CDR2 sequences are MGHRA and YSYEKL. The CDR3 coding sequence is TGCGCCAGCAGCCAAGATGGAAGGCCCGGGGAGCTGTTTTTT. This codes for CASSQDGRPGELFF.

The rearrangement joins TRBV12-3 or TRBV12-4 to TRBJ2-1; 7 bases are a match to TRBD2. V gave up 1 base and J gave up 0 bases; unmatched junction bases: 3. The CDR3 contains 16 residues. CDR3 bases: TGTGCCAGCAGTTTAGGGCGGGAGACCTCCTACAATGAGCAGTTCTTC. It is translated as CASSLGRETSYNEQFF.

This clonotype was observed many times. V usage is TRBV29-1 and J usage is TRBJ2-5; D might be TRBD2 (6 bases). The CDR3 contains 15 residues. V gave up 4 bases and J gave up 2 bases, with 17 bases separating them. Germline assignment: CDR1 SQVTM and CDR2 ANQGSEA. The CDR3 sequence is CSVAPDNSGQETQYF. CDR3 DNA: TGCAGCGTTGCACCCGACAACAGCGGGCAAGAGACCCAGTACTTC.

Only a few counts were recorded for this clonotype. The rearrangement uses TRBV25-1 and TRBJ2-1; D remains unclear. Per the germline V gene, CDR1 is MGHDK and CDR2 is SYGVNS. The CDR3 is 12 amino acids. With 6 bases removed from V and 7 bases from J, the gap between germline ends came to 10 bases. CDR3 nucleotides: TGTGCCAGCAGCGAAATATTAAATGAGCAGTTCTTC. Protein sequence: CASSEILNEQFF.

This clonotype was seen more than once but under ten times. This chain connects TRBV10-1 to TRBJ2-1; 8 bases line up with TRBD2. Germline V lookup: CDR1 WNHNN, CDR2 SYGVQD (reference sequence). J was trimmed by 3 bases and V by 2 bases; bases with no gene match: 3. The CDR3 consists of 15 residues. The CDR3 sequence: CASSEERERYNEQFF. CDR3 coding DNA: TGCGCCAGCAGTGAGGAGCGGGAGCGCTACAATGAGCAGTTCTTC.

The chain uses TRBV10-2 and TRBJ2-7; D possibly matches TRBD1 or TRBD2 (5 bases each). The germline gives CDR1 WSHSY, CDR2 SAAADI. Trimming took off 4 bases at V and 9 bases at J, with 22 bases between the two ends. This CDR3 region has 15 residues. CDR3 DNA: TGCGCCAGCAGTGCCTCCACCCCTTCTAGGGACGGGCAGTACTTC. This translates into CASSASTPSRDGQYF.

The chain combines TRBV20-1 with TRBJ2-5, with D uncertain. V was pared by 2 bases and J by 11 bases, with 15 bases between. CDR1 and CDR2 (germline): DFQATT, SNEGSKA (reference sequence). The CDR3 is 12 amino acids. The CDR3 loop reads CSARISFNEQYF. The DNA of the CDR3 is TGCAGTGCTAGAATCTCTTTCAATGAGCAGTACTTC.

The CDR3 reads CASSPGGFKEKLFF. The DNA for the CDR3 is TGTGCCAGCAGCCCGGGGGGGTTTAAAGAAAAACTGTTTTTT. This chain uses TRBV7-2 with TRBJ1-4, with D possibly TRBD1 on 5 matching bases. Between the trimmed V and J ends, which lost 5 bases and 8 bases, there was a span of 15 bases. The CDR3 spans 14 residues. CDR1 and CDR2 from the germline V gene are SGHTA and FQGNSA.

The J gene is TRBJ2-1, the V gene TRBV4-2; possible D gene TRBD2, 6 bases. The J call may be faulty, since TRBJ2-7 better matches the DNA end. CDR1 LGHNA and CDR2 YNFKEQ come from the germline V gene. The CDR3 contains 16 residues. The CDR3 reads CASSPTRGTSYNEQYF. DNA for the CDR3: TGTGCCAGCAGTCCGACACGGGGGACCTCCTACAATGAGCAGTACTTC.

The sample holds one count of this clonotype. V is TRBV10-3 and J is TRBJ1-4; no reliable D call. Germline loops: CDR1 ENHRY, CDR2 SYGVKD. This CDR3 spans 13 amino acids. V was cut by 4 bases and J by 13 bases, with 16 bases left in between. CDR3 in amino acids: CAISVFVGKRLFF. CDR3 nucleotides: TGTGCCATCAGTGTCTTCGTCGGGAAAAGACTGTTTTTT.

This clonotype was seen once. The chain carries TRBV20-1 and TRBJ2-4; D remains unclear. Germline CDR1 is DFQATT and CDR2 is SNEGSKA (reference sequence). The CDR3 runs to 14 residues. Trimming pared 2 bases from V and 13 bases from J, leaving 21 bases between. CDR3 residues: CSARKPVTSNEQYF. CDR3 DNA sequence: TGCAGTGCTAGAAAACCGGTCACCAGCAATGAGCAGTACTTC.

In this sample, this clonotype turned up many times. J is TRBJ2-1 and V is TRBV28, with 7 positions matching TRBD1. In germline, CDR1 is MDHEN, CDR2 SYDVKM. Trimming cost V 5 bases and J 0 bases; bases outside gene matches: 4. The CDR3 consists of 15 residues. The CDR3 here is CASSPTGFSYNEQFF. DNA of the CDR3: TGTGCCAGCAGTCCGACAGGGTTCTCCTACAATGAGCAGTTCTTC.

This clonotype has a handful of counts. The V gene is TRBV3-1, the J gene TRBJ1-2; possible D gene TRBD1, 6 bases. Germline assignment: CDR1 LGHDT and CDR2 YNNKEL (reference sequence). The length of the CDR3 is 17 residues. The V and J ends lost 4 bases and 0 bases respectively, with 18 bases between them. The CDR3 bases are TGTGCCAGCAGCCGAAGGGGGGGGAATTCGGCTAACTATGGCTACACCTTC. It translates to CASSRRGGNSANYGYTF.

This clonotype has just a few counts. V and J are TRBV27 and TRBJ1-5; D is perhaps TRBD1 (6 bases). The CDR3 length is 15 residues. V dropped 5 bases and J dropped 2 bases, with 13 bases sitting between them. Germline CDR1 and CDR2: MNHEY and SMNVEV (reference sequence). CDR3 region: CASSKQGGGNQPQHF. As DNA, the CDR3 is TGTGCCAGCAGTAAACAGGGTGGCGGCAATCAGCCCCAGCATTTT.

The J gene is TRBJ2-1, the V gene TRBV20-1, with TRBD2 matching over 12 bases. From germline, CDR1 is DFQATT and CDR2 SNEGSKA (reference sequence). The ends lost 5 bases at V and 4 bases at J; junction bases unmatched: 6. CDR3 length: 15 residues. CDR3 loop: CSAGPLAGGYNEQFF. The DNA of the CDR3 is TGCAGTGCTGGGCCCCTAGCGGGGGGGTACAATGAGCAGTTCTTC.

This clonotype occurred a few times. The chain couples TRBV27 to TRBJ2-1; the D gene is possibly TRBD2 (6 bases). V lost 4 bases, J lost 7 bases, and 14 bases lay in between. CDR1 is MNHEY and CDR2 is SMNVEV in the germline V gene (reference sequence). The CDR3 extends over 14 amino acids. CDR3: CASSWGERRNEQFF. DNA for the CDR3: TGTGCCAGCAGTTGGGGGGAGAGGAGGAATGAGCAGTTCTTC.

This clonotype was observed a handful of times. The DNA for the CDR3 is TGTGCCAGCAGACGACGGCAGGGCCTAAATTCACCCCTCCACTTT. Translated: CASRRRQGLNSPLHF. The chain uses TRBV6-5 and TRBJ1-6, with D possibly TRBD1 on 5 matching bases. The length of the CDR3 is 15 residues. Trimming left V 6 bases short and J 7 bases short, with 16 bases between. CDR1 and CDR2 (germline): MNHEY, SVGAGI.

This chain uses TRBV6-1 with TRBJ2-3; 8 nucleotides match TRBD2. This CDR3 has 16 amino acids. The germline V gene has CDR1 MNHNS and CDR2 SASEGT. V was clipped by 0 bases and J by 2 bases; unmatched bases: 4. The CDR3 reads CASSEAVGGVTDTQYF. Written as DNA, the CDR3 is TGTGCCAGCAGTGAAGCGGTCGGGGGGGTCACAGATACGCAGTATTTT.

This clonotype has only a few counts. The chain combines TRBV13 with TRBJ1-2; D unresolved. Germline-derived CDR1 and CDR2 are PRHDT and FYEKMQ (reference sequence). The V end was cut by 0 bases, the J end by 5 bases, with 13 bases between. The CDR3 spans 15 residues. CDR3 residues: CASSLGETGRYGYTF. The CDR3 nucleotides are TGTGCCAGCAGCTTAGGGGAAACCGGGAGGTATGGCTACACCTTC.

The chain has TRBV18 and TRBJ1-2; TRBD1 is a possible D gene (6 bases). The CDR3 runs to 15 residues. The germline V gene encodes CDR1 KGHSH and CDR2 LQKENI. The V end was cut by 1 base, the J end by 1 base, with 10 bases between. The CDR3 sequence is CASSPQDSHNYGYTF. CDR3 bases: TGTGCCAGCTCACCACAGGACAGTCATAACTATGGCTACACCTTC.

This clonotype came up a few times. This chain joins TRBV4-2 and TRBJ2-4; possible D gene TRBD1, 5 bases. The CDR3 is 16 residues long. Germline values: CDR1 LGHNA, CDR2 YNFKEQ. Trimming shortened V by 2 bases and J by 0 bases, and 11 bases separated the two germline ends. The CDR3 spells CASSQPQVLAKNIQYF. The CDR3 DNA is TGTGCCAGCAGCCAACCACAGGTCCTAGCCAAAAACATTCAGTACTTC.

In this sample, this clonotype turned up once. With a much larger clone just one base away, this may be a read error. The rearrangement links TRBV6-5 to TRBJ2-7; 14 nucleotides align to TRBD2. The CDR3 length is 14 residues. CDR1 and CDR2 (germline): MNHEY, SVGAGI. Here the CDR3 reads CAGSYGTSGSEQYF. The CDR3 DNA is TGTGCCGGCAGTTACGGGACTAGCGGGAGCGAGCAGTACTTC.

The V and J genes are TRBV19 and TRBJ1-6, with TRBD1 matching 8 bases. Unmatched junction bases numbered 4, after V lost 6 bases and J lost 6 bases. The germline gives CDR1 LNHDA, CDR2 SQIVND (reference sequence). This CDR3 region has 14 residues. CDR3 sequence (DNA): TGTGCCAGTAGGACAGGGGAAAGTAATTCACCCCTCCACTTT. This gives the protein CASRTGESNSPLHF.

A single count supports this clonotype. The chain uses TRBV20-1 and TRBJ2-7; the match to TRBD2 covers 9 bases. The V segment lost 0 bases and the J segment 1 base; nucleotides outside the gene matches: 13. The CDR3 loop spans 18 amino acids. Looked up from germline, CDR1 is DFQATT and CDR2 is SNEGSKA (reference sequence). The CDR3 reads CSARDLSSGAGRSYEQYF. In nucleotides, the CDR3 is TGCAGTGCTAGAGATCTTTCTAGCGGGGCAGGGCGGTCCTACGAGCAGTACTTC.

This clonotype appeared a few times. V usage is TRBV5-1 and J usage is TRBJ2-1, with a weak D call TRBD2 (7 bases). The CDR3 totals 19 residues. Looked up from germline, CDR1 is SGHRS and CDR2 is YFSETQ. The germline V and J ends were trimmed by 3 bases and 3 bases, with 25 bases remaining between them. The CDR3 here is CASSSYLPWREGGYNEQFF. The CDR3 coding sequence is TGCGCCAGCAGCTCGTACCTCCCGTGGAGGGAGGGGGGCTACAATGAGCAGTTCTTC.

CDR3 protein: CASRVPGQGGYEQYF. The DNA of the CDR3 is TGCGCCAGCAGAGTACCGGGACAGGGAGGCTACGAGCAGTACTTC. The chain combines TRBV10-2 with TRBJ2-7; 9 bases match TRBD1. From germline, CDR1 is WSHSY and CDR2 SAAADI. Losses at the gene ends were 6 bases for V and 3 bases for J; bases not matched to a gene: 9. CDR3 length: 15 amino acids.